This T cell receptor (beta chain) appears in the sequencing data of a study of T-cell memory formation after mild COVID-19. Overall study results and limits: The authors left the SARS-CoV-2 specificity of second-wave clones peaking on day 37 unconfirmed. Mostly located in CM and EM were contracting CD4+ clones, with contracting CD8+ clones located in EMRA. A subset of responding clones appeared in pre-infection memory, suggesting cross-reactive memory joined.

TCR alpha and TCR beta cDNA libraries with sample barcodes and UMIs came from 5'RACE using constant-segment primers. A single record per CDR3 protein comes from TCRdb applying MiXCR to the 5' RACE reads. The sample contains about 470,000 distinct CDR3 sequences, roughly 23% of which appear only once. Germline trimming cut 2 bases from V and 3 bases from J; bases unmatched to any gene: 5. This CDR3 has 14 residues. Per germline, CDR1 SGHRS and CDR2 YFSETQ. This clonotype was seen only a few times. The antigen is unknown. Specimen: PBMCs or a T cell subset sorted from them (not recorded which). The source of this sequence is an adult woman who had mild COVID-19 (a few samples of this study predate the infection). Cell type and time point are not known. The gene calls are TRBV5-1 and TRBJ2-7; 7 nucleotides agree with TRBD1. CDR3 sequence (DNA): TGCGCCAGCAGCTTAAAAGGGGGCGTCTACGAGCAGTACTTC. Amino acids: CASSLKGGVYEQYF.